The entry below describes one TCR beta chain. TCRdb's copy holds only in-frame clones and misses some; the assay was immunoSEQ multiplex PCR. This table has about 200,000 clones, around nine tenths appearing once. The entry originates in a study of blood T cell repertoires in COVID-19. Across the whole study: The analysed material was cDNA or gDNA that came from T cells, B-cell-depleted T cells, or PBMCs.

The germline V gene has CDR1 SNHLY and CDR2 FYNNEI. This CDR3 comprises 13 residues. The V and J ends lost 6 bases and 4 bases respectively, with 10 bases between them. The TCR comes from a man in his fifties or sixties with acute or convalescent COVID-19. This chain joins TRBV2 and TRBJ1-3; tentatively, D is TRBD1 (6 bases). The sequencing input was peripheral blood. CDR3 sequence (DNA): TGTGCCAGCAGGACAGGTCTCGGAAACACCATATATTTT. As protein: CASRTGLGNTIYF.